The T cell receptor (beta chain) under discussion was sequenced for a study of shared clonotypes between healthy human individuals. This CDR3 is 14 amino acids long. The germline gives CDR1 GTSNPN, CDR2 SVGIG (reference sequence). Nashville, Tennessee was home to all donors, each a Caucasian adult. Repertoires were generated with immunoSEQ multiplex PCR, while TCRdb's copy carries only in-frame clones and drops some. The sample has approximately 2,000,000 clones; roughly 92% are singletons. This TCR came from a man younger than 35 in good health. Some clones in this sample may be carry-over from other donors' samples. The sequenced material came from naive CD4+ T cells from PBMCs. Subset denoted: CD45RA+ positively selected. The chain carries TRBV30 and TRBJ2-5, with 9 bases identical to TRBD2. The J call may be in error: the DNA end matches TRBJ2-7 better. The CDR3 reads CAPPAGGGVYEQYF. Written as DNA, the CDR3 is TGTGCCCCCCCGGCGGGAGGGGGAGTCTACGAGCAGTACTTC.